The 27 T cell receptor beta chains below come from one sample, sequenced in a study of identical twins. TCRdb itself ran the 5' RACE reads through MiXCR, one entry per CDR3 protein. Seen here are 430,000 or so distinct CDR3 sequences, 24% observed once, and the top ten hold roughly 3%. The same data also went into a second study, on T cells expressing NK-cell markers.

The sequenced sample consisted of CD4+ T cells sorted from blood. Source of these receptors: a woman younger than 35 in good health.

This clonotype was detected a few times. The genes are TRBV5-1 and TRBJ1-1, with 8 bases aligning to TRBD1. V dropped 2 bases and J dropped 5; count of bases not matched to a gene: 5. The CDR3 runs 14 residues. Germline lookup yields CDR1 SGHRS and CDR2 YFSETQ. The CDR3 reads CASSLADRETEAFF. The CDR3 nucleotides read TGCGCCAGCAGCTTAGCGGACAGGGAGACTGAAGCTTTCTTT.

This clonotype was counted at least ten times. One end of the junction fails to match germline, which may point to a read error. The V and J genes are TRBV7-9 and TRBJ1-1; D call uncertain. The germline gives CDR1 SEHNR, CDR2 FQNEAQ (reference sequence). The CDR3 is 12 amino acids. The chain's CDR3 is CASSLENTEAFF. Written as DNA, the CDR3 is TGTGCCAGCAGTTTAGAGAACACTGAAGCTTTCTTT.

The V and J genes are TRBV12-5 and TRBJ2-5; 7 bases fit TRBD1. Germline CDR1 and CDR2: LGHNT and FRNRAP. The trim removed 5 bases at V and 2 bases at J, leaving 11 bases unmatched. The CDR3 runs 16 residues. The CDR3, as DNA: TGTGCTAGTGGTCTTGACCGGGACAGCAGGCAAGAGACCCAGTACTTC. Amino acids: CASGLDRDSRQETQYF.

The chain joins TRBV29-1 to TRBJ2-7; D perhaps matches TRBD2 (5 bases). Per germline, CDR1 SQVTM and CDR2 ANQGSEA. CDR3 size: 14 residues. Trimming pared 4 bases from V and 2 bases from J, leaving 15 bases between. DNA of the CDR3: TGCAGCGTTGGTGTGCGGGCAAAAACCTACGAGCAGTACTTC. Translated: CSVGVRAKTYEQYF.

The chain carries TRBV29-1 and TRBJ2-7, with TRBD1 as a possible D gene (5 bases). V was trimmed by 6 bases and J by 2 bases, leaving 17 bases between them. This CDR3 is built from 14 residues. Germline CDR1 is SQVTM and CDR2 is ANQGSEA. DNA for the CDR3: TGCAGCGTGGGCGACAGCTTTCTAACCTACGAGCAGTACTTC. Its translation is CSVGDSFLTYEQYF.

Only a few counts were recorded for this clonotype. The gene calls are TRBV3-1 and TRBJ2-1; TRBD1 matches at 7 bases. CDR3 length: 13 amino acids. J gave up 9 bases and V 1 base, and 3 bases lay outside the gene matches. Germline V gives CDR1 LGHDT, CDR2 YNNKEL (reference sequence). CDR3 protein: CASSQVSGGEQFF. In nucleotides, the CDR3 is TGTGCCAGCAGCCAAGTATCAGGGGGTGAGCAGTTCTTC.

The chain has TRBV7-9 and TRBJ1-1; TRBD1 agrees at 7 bases. The length of the CDR3 is 15 residues. Germline V lookup: CDR1 SEHNR, CDR2 FQNEAQ (reference sequence). V lost 5 bases, J lost 6 bases, and 12 bases stayed unmatched. The CDR3 coding sequence is TGTGCCAGCAGCCGACAAGGGGGCGAGGTGTCTGAAGCTTTCTTT. Translated: CASSRQGGEVSEAFF.

This clonotype was seen more than once but under ten times. The V call is TRBV15, the J call TRBJ1-5; possible D gene TRBD1, 6 bases. The germline V gene has CDR1 LNHNV and CDR2 YYDKDF (reference sequence). This CDR3 has 12 residues. V was clipped by 0 bases and J by 11 bases, with 8 bases between them. The CDR3 protein is CATSRDQGTQHF. CDR3 DNA sequence: TGTGCCACCAGCAGAGATCAGGGGACCCAGCATTTT. Together with reference TRBV15 and TRBJ1-5, the CDR3 gives the full variable domain: DAMVIQNPRYQVTQFGKPVTLSCSQTLNHNVMYWYQQKSSQAPKLLFHYYDKDFNNEADTPDNFQSRRPNTSFCFLDIRSPGLGDTAMYLCATSRDQGTQHFGDGTRLSIL.

J is TRBJ2-7 and V is TRBV7-8, with TRBD2 matching over 11 bases. Germline V gene lookup returns CDR1 SGHVS and CDR2 FQNEAQ. With 1 base clipped from V and 2 bases from J, the junction kept 4 bases outside the gene matches. This CDR3 is 16 amino acids long. The CDR3 spells CASSLDGTSGAYEQYF. In DNA form, the CDR3 reads TGTGCCAGCAGCTTAGATGGGACTAGCGGCGCCTACGAGCAGTACTTC.

This clonotype occurred many times. V is TRBV20-1 and J is TRBJ1-1; D is uncertain. Germline CDR1 DFQATT, CDR2 SNEGSKA (reference sequence). Trimming shortened V by 7 bases and J by 5 bases, and 14 bases separated the two germline ends. The CDR3 totals 12 residues. The DNA of the CDR3 is TGCAGTGTCGGGCTTTCTACTACTGAAGCTTTCTTT. It codes for CSVGLSTTEAFF.

This rearrangement joins TRBV5-6 to TRBJ2-2, with D unclear. The CDR3 covers 16 residues. Germline loops: CDR1 SGHDT, CDR2 YYEEEE. V was cut by 0 bases and J by 0 bases, with 9 bases left in between. The CDR3 bases are TGTGCCAGCAGCTTGGAGCCGTGGTCGAACACCGGGGAGCTGTTTTTT. As protein: CASSLEPWSNTGELFF.

This clonotype was observed a few times. The rearrangement uses TRBV20-1 and TRBJ2-1; 8 bases are a match to TRBD2. The CDR3 is 14 amino acids. After removal of 5 bases from V and 2 bases from J, the junction contained 5 bases not matched to a gene. CDR1 is DFQATT, CDR2 SNEGSKA, per germline (reference sequence). The CDR3 protein is CSAPTGGAYNEQFF. CDR3 coding DNA: TGCAGTGCTCCCACCGGGGGGGCCTACAATGAGCAGTTCTTC.

The chain combines TRBV7-2 with TRBJ2-1; D is unclear. Germline V gene lookup returns CDR1 SGHTA and CDR2 FQGNSA. The CDR3 is 13 residues long. Trimming stripped 0 bases from V and 7 bases from J, with 7 bases between. The CDR3 reads CASSLAQQNEQFF. Here the CDR3 DNA reads TGTGCCAGCAGCTTAGCGCAACAGAATGAGCAGTTCTTC.

The chain links TRBV10-3 to TRBJ2-5; 11 bases align to TRBD2. The germline CDR1 and CDR2 sequences are ENHRY and SYGVKD. J lost 2 bases, V lost 9 bases, and 2 bases had no gene match. CDR3 size: 13 residues. CDR3 nucleotide sequence: TGTGCCATTCTAGCGGGGGGTCAAGAGACCCAGTACTTC. Its protein is CAILAGGQETQYF.

This clonotype was seen a few times. V and J are TRBV29-1 and TRBJ2-5; 9 positions agree with TRBD2. Germline CDR1 is SQVTM and CDR2 is ANQGSEA. CDR3 length: 13 amino acids. Trimming at V came to 8 bases and at J to 4 bases, leaving 8 bases not matched to a gene. The CDR3 spells CSHEAGGGETQYF. As DNA, the CDR3 is TGCAGCCACGAGGCGGGAGGGGGAGAGACCCAGTACTTC.

The J gene is TRBJ2-1, the V gene TRBV20-1; 10 nucleotides align to TRBD2. The trim removed 0 bases at V and 0 bases at J, leaving 8 bases unmatched. Germline V gene data show CDR1 as DFQATT and CDR2 as SNEGSKA (reference sequence). This CDR3 spans 18 amino acids. DNA of the CDR3: TGCAGTGCTAGAGAGGCTAGCGGGAGACTAAGCTCCTACAATGAGCAGTTCTTC. This encodes CSAREASGRLSSYNEQFF.

The V gene is TRBV12-3 or TRBV12-4, the J gene TRBJ2-3, with TRBD1 as a possible D gene (6 bases). The ends were cut back, 7 bases at V and 1 base at J, with 15 bases in the middle. The CDR3 length is 15 residues. CDR3 region: CASNGGSGGTDTQYF. The DNA of the CDR3 is TGTGCCAGCAATGGGGGATCAGGGGGCACAGATACGCAGTATTTT.

The V call is TRBV10-3, the J call TRBJ2-2, with D possibly TRBD2 on 5 matching bases. The length of the CDR3 is 13 residues. CDR1 is ENHRY, CDR2 SYGVKD, per germline. With 2 bases removed from V and 6 bases from J, the gap between germline ends came to 7 bases. CDR3 DNA sequence: TGTGCCATCAGTGAGATCGGGGCCGGGGAGCTGTTTTTT. Its protein product is CAISEIGAGELFF.

The chain combines TRBV9 with TRBJ2-2, with TRBD2 identical over 7 bases. The CDR3 spans 15 residues. The germline CDR1 and CDR2 sequences are SGDLS and YYNGEE. V shed 3 bases and J 6 bases; nucleotides not matched to a gene: 8. The CDR3 is CASSARGLVSGELFF. In nucleotides, the CDR3 is TGTGCCAGCAGCGCCCGAGGACTAGTTTCCGGGGAGCTGTTTTTT.

A few counts support this clonotype. The chain combines TRBV6-1 with TRBJ2-7; tentatively, D is TRBD1 or TRBD2 (5 bases each). CDR1 and CDR2 (germline): MNHNS, SASEGT. V was pared by 10 bases and J by 3 bases, with 16 bases between. This CDR3 spans 13 amino acids. CDR3 nucleotides: TGTGCCACCGCCTCGGGGCCTATCTACGAGCAGTACTTC. It yields the protein CATASGPIYEQYF.

The chain recombines TRBV20-1 with TRBJ2-2, with 10 bases that match TRBD1. Trimming cost V 5 bases and J 3 bases; bases outside gene matches: 3. The CDR3 is made up of 14 amino acids. From germline, CDR1 is DFQATT and CDR2 SNEGSKA (reference sequence). The CDR3 sequence is CSAWDRGYTGELFF. CDR3 nucleotide sequence: TGCAGTGCTTGGGACAGGGGATACACCGGGGAGCTGTTTTTT.

This chain joins TRBV30 and TRBJ2-1; 7 nucleotides align to TRBD2. The trim removed 1 base at V and 10 bases at J, leaving 1 base unmatched. CDR1 is GTSNPN and CDR2 is SVGIG in the germline V gene (reference sequence). This CDR3 is built from 11 residues. Written as DNA, the CDR3 is TGTGCCTGGAGTGGGGGAGGGGAGCAGTTCTTC. It translates to CAWSGGGEQFF. Together with reference TRBV30 and TRBJ2-1, the CDR3 gives the full variable domain: SQTIHQWPATLVQPVGSPLSLECTVEGTSNPNLYWYRQAAGRGLQLLFYSVGIGQISSEVPQNLSASRPQDRQFILSSKKLLLSDSGFYLCAWSGGGEQFFGPGTRLTVL.

V is TRBV20-1 and J is TRBJ1-4; D is undetermined. V was clipped by 4 bases and J by 2 bases, with 8 bases between them. CDR1 DFQATT and CDR2 SNEGSKA come from the germline V gene (reference sequence). The CDR3 is made up of 13 amino acids. DNA of the CDR3: TGCAGTGCTACGAGGCCCACTAATGAAAAACTGTTTTTT. It specifies CSATRPTNEKLFF.

This clonotype has just a few counts. The rearrangement links TRBV5-1 to TRBJ2-3; a weak D match, TRBD2 (5 bases). Trimming cost V 2 bases and J 5 bases, with 12 bases left between them. The germline V gene has CDR1 SGHRS and CDR2 YFSETQ. The CDR3 has 14 residues. This chain's CDR3 is CASSFGESGDTQYF. The CDR3 DNA is TGCGCCAGCAGCTTTGGGGAGTCGGGAGATACGCAGTATTTT.

This clonotype was counted ten times or more. The rearrangement joins TRBV3-1 to TRBJ2-6; D is unclear. Trimming left V 1 base short and J 1 base short, with 2 bases between. Germline-derived CDR1 and CDR2 are LGHDT and YNNKEL (reference sequence). The CDR3 loop spans 14 amino acids. CDR3 sequence: CASSQGSGANVLTF. CDR3 coding DNA: TGTGCCAGCAGCCAAGGATCTGGGGCCAACGTCCTGACTTTC.

The chain recombines TRBV5-1 with TRBJ2-5; TRBD1 matches at 7 bases. The CDR3 is made up of 14 amino acids. Germline V lookup: CDR1 SGHRS, CDR2 YFSETQ. The V gene end was trimmed by 2 bases and the J gene end by 3 bases; junction bases not matched to a gene: 4. The CDR3 DNA reads as TGCGCCAGCAGCTTACAGACAGGGAAAGAGACCCAGTACTTC. Its protein product is CASSLQTGKETQYF.

The rearrangement links TRBV5-1 to TRBJ1-2; D might be TRBD1 (6 bases). The CDR3 totals 16 residues. V lost 4 bases and J 1 base, leaving 17 bases between the germline ends. Germline loops: CDR1 SGHRS, CDR2 YFSETQ. The DNA for the CDR3 is TGCGCCAGCAGCATGCAGACAGGAGGCCTTAACTATGGCTACACCTTC. Its translation is CASSMQTGGLNYGYTF.